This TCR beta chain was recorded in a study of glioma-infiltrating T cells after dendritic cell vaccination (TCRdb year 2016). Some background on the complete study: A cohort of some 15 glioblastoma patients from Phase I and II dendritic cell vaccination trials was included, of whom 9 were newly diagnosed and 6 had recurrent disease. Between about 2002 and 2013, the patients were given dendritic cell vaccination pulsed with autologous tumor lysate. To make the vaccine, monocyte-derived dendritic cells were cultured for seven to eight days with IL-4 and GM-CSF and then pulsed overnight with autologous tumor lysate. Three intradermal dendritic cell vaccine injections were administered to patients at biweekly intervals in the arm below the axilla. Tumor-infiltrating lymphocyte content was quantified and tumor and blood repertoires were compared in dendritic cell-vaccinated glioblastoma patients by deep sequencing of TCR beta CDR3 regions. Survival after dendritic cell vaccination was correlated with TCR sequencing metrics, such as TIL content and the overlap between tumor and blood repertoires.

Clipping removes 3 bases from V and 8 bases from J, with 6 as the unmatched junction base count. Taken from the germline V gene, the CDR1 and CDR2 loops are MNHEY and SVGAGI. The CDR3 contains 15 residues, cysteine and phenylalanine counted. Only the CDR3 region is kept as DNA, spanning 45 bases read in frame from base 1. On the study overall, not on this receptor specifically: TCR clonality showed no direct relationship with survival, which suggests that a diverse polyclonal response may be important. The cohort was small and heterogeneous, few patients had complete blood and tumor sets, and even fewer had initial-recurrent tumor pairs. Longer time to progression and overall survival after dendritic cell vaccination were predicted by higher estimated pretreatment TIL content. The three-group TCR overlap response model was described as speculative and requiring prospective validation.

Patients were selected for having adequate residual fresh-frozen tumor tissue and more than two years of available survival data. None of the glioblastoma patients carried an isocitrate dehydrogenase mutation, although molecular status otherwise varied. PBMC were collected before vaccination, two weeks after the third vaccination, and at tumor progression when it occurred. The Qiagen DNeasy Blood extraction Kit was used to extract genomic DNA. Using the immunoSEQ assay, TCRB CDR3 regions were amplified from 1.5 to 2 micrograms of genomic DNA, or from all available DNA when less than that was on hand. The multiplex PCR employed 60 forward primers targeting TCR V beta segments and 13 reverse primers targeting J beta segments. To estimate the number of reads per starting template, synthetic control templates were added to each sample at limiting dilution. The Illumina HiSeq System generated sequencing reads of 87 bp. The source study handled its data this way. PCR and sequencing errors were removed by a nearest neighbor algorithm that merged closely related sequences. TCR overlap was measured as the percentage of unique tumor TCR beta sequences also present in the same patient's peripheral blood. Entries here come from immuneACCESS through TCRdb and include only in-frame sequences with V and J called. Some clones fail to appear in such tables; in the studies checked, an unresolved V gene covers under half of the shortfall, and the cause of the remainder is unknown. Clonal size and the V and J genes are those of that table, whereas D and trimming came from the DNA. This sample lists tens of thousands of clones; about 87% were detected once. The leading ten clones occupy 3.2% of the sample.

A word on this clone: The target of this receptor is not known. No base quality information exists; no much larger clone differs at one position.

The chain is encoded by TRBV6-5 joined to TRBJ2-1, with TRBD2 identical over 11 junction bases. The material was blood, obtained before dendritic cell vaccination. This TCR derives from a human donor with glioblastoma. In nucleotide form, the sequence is TGTGCCAGCAGTTATTATAGCGGGGGGGCCGATGAGCAGTTCTTC. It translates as CASSYYSGGADEQFF.